This T cell receptor beta chain was sequenced during a study of T cell changes during pregnancy in multiple sclerosis. Repertoires were generated with immunoSEQ multiplex PCR, while TCRdb's copy carries only in-frame clones and drops some. In the table there are tens of thousands of clones, around 89% of which are singletons. Trimming removed 3 bases from V and 7 bases from J; junction bases left unmatched: 12. This CDR3 has 15 amino acids. In germline, CDR1 is SQVTM, CDR2 ANQGSEA. This sequence was found in a female donor with multiple sclerosis, enrolled in a pregnancy study. The source was CD4+ T cells from peripheral blood mononuclear cells, collected in the first trimester of pregnancy. The V call is TRBV29-1, the J call TRBJ2-1; 7 nucleotides agree with TRBD2. The CDR3 protein is CSVEGWSGGINEQFF. The CDR3 nucleotides are TGCAGCGTTGAGGGGTGGTCCGGGGGGATTAATGAGCAGTTCTTC.